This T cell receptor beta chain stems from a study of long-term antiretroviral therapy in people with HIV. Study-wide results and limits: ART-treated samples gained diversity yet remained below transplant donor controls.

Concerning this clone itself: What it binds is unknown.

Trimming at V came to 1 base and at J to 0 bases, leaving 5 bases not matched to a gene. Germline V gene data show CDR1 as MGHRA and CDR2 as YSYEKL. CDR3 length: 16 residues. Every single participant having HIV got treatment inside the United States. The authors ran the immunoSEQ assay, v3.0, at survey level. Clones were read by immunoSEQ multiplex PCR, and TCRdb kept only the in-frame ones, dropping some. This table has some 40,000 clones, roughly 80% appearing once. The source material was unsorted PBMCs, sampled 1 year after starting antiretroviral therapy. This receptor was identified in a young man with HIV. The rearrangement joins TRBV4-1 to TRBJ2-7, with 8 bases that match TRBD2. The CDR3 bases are TGCGCCAGCAGCCAAGGGGGGGCGGGGGGCTCCTACGAGCAGTACTTC. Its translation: CASSQGGAGGSYEQYF.